The clone carrying this TCR beta chain was picked up a small number of times. Its specificity is not known. The record originates from a study of molecular identifiers for immune sequencing clone quantification. Findings and caveats of the study: Detecting spiked Jurkat TCR RNA from one cell among roughly 1 million naive cells was reportedly possible. Over 98% of CMV-specific effector molecules, but under 1% of naive ones, were in clones above 20 copies.

The CDR3 runs 20 residues. CDR1 and CDR2 (germline): SGHRS, YFSETQ. Germline trimming cut 1 base from V and 5 bases from J; bases unmatched to any gene: 15. TCRdb reprocessed the PCR reads with MiXCR, giving one entry per CDR3 protein. This table holds about half a million distinct CDR3 sequences, about a quarter found once. Every naive CD8 library was made from between roughly 19,000 and 1,000,000 sorted cells with 10%, 30% or 50% RNA. Sorted naive CD8 T cells were those defined as CD8+CD4-CCR7+CD45RA+. The rearrangement links TRBV5-1 to TRBJ2-2, with 12 positions matching TRBD2. The clonotype comes from a human donor in good health. Some libraries in this study had Jurkat cell RNA spiked in. Input material: naive CD8+ T cells from blood, with Jurkat cell RNA spiked in. Subset meaning: FACS-sorted CD8+CD4-CCR7+CD45RA+ naive T cells. CDR3 sequence reads: CASSLLMISGLAGPTGELFF. The CDR3 nucleotides are TGCGCCAGCAGCTTGTTGATGATTAGCGGACTAGCGGGACCTACCGGGGAGCTGTTTTTT.